Sequencing of this T cell receptor (beta chain) was carried out in a study of blood T cells in healthy people across ages. For the second PCR, which ran for 7 to 11 cycles, a sample-barcoded 5' primer and a J-beta primer mix were used. Via MiXCR, TCRdb re-called the 5' RACE reads, giving one row per CDR3 protein. Among approximately 800,000 distinct CDR3 sequences listed, about half were seen once. The authors extracted at least 6 micrograms of total RNA per sample. The CDR3 has 16 residues. CDR1 LNHDA and CDR2 SQIVND come from the germline V gene (reference sequence). V lost 6 bases and J lost 1, with 17 bases in between.

The sequenced material came from blood. The TCR was taken from a man older than 75 in good health. The chain links TRBV19 to TRBJ2-3; D is perhaps TRBD1 or TRBD2 (5 bases each). CDR3 nucleotide sequence: TGTGCCAGTAGCCCTGAGGTGAGGGGCGGCACAGATACGCAGTATTTT. Amino acids: CASSPEVRGGTDTQYF. Based on the CDR3 plus reference TRBV19 and TRBJ2-3, the full variable domain is DGGITQSPKYLFRKEGQNVTLSCEQNLNHDAMYWYRQDPGQGLRLIYYSQIVNDFQKGDIAEGYSVSREKKESFPLTVTSAQKNPTAFYLCASSPEVRGGTDTQYFGPGTRLTVL.